This note documents a single TCR beta chain sequence. Participants were placed into cohorts based on the clinical history they reported. The CDR3 runs 14 residues. Germline values: CDR1 SEHNR, CDR2 FQNEAQ (reference sequence). Germline trimming cut 5 bases from V and 3 bases from J; bases unmatched to any gene: 6. TCRdb's table, derived via immunoSEQ multiplex PCR, lists solely in-frame clones and lacks some. This table holds around 450,000 clones, around 91% found once. These data belong to a study of blood T cell repertoires in COVID-19. Study as a whole: COVID-19 samples, acute and convalescent, were from the United States, Italy and Spain. Nucleic acid was either cDNA or gDNA, and it came from T cells, B-cell-depleted T cells, or PBMCs.

V gene TRBV7-9 combines with J gene TRBJ1-1; the match to TRBD1 covers 7 bases. This clonotype originated in a man younger than 35 who had recovered from COVID-19. Source material: PBMCs or T cells enriched from blood (not recorded which). CDR3 DNA sequence: TGTGCCAGCAGCGTGGGACAGATAGACACTGAAGCTTTCTTT. It encodes CASSVGQIDTEAFF.